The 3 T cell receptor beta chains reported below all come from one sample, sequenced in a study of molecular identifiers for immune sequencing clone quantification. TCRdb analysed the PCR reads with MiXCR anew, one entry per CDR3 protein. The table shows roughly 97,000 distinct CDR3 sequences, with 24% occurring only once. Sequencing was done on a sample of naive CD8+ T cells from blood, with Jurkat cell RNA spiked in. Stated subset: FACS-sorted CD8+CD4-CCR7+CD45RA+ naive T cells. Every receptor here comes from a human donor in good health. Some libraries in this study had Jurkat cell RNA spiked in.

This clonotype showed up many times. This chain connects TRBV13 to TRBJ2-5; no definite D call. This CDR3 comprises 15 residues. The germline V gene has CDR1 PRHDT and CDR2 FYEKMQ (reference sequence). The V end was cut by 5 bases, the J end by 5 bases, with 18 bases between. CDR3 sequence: CASSRSPRDGETQYF. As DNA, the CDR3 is TGTGCCAGCAGCCGGAGCCCTCGCGACGGGGAGACCCAGTACTTC. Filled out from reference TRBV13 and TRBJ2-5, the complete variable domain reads AAGVIQSPRHLIKEKRETATLKCYPIPRHDTVYWYQQGPGQDPQFLISFYEKMQSDKGSIPDRFSAQQFSDYHSELNMSSLELGDSALYFCASSRSPRDGETQYFGPGTRLLVL.

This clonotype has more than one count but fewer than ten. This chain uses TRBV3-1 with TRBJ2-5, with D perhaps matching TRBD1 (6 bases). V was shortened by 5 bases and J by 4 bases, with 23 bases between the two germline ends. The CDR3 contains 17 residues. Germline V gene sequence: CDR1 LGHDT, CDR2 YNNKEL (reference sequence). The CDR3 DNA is TGTGCCAGCAGCTGGGCTCCATACAATCAGGGGTCAGAGACCCAGTACTTC. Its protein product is CASSWAPYNQGSETQYF.

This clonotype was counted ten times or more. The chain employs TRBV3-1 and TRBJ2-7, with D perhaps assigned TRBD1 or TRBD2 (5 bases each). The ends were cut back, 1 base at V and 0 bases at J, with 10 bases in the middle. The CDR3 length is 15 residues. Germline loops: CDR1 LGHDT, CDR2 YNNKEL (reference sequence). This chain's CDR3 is CASSQGGYSSYEQYF. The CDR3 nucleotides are TGTGCCAGCAGCCAAGGGGGGTACAGCTCCTACGAGCAGTACTTC.